A selection of T cell receptor beta chains follows, all from one sample in a study of response to subunit inactivated influenza vaccine. TCRdb reprocessed the RT-PCR reads with MiXCR, giving one entry per CDR3 protein. The profile shows approximately 500,000 distinct CDR3 sequences, roughly a quarter of them singletons. The same data also went into a second study, on T cells expressing NK-cell markers.

This specimen consisted of CD4+ T cells sorted from PBMCs, obtained 11 to 12 days after vaccination. These receptors all come from a man between 50 and 59 years old who received an inactivated influenza vaccine. Each CDR3 is given with its conserved first and last residue. D genes are given only for firm matches. Expanded clones get a size class; other rows say once, few or many, or leave the size out.

d_gene: TRBD1
j_gene: TRBJ2-7
abundance: few
v_gene: TRBV6-2/TRBV6-3
CDR3aa: CASSTTGDFNEQYF
CDR3nt: TGTGCCAGCAGTACGACAGGGGACTTCAACGAGCAGTACTTC

d_gene: TRBD1
j_gene: TRBJ2-7
abundance: few
v_gene: TRBV4-2
CDR3aa: CASSQTTGIEQYF
CDR3nt: TGTGCCAGCAGCCAGACGACAGGGATCGAGCAGTACTTC

d_gene: -
j_gene: TRBJ2-7
abundance: -
v_gene: TRBV7-2
CDR3aa: CASTNLPGRGPQYF
CDR3nt: TGTGCCAGCACCAACCTCCCAGGGAGAGGGCCGCAGTACTTC

d_gene: TRBD2
j_gene: TRBJ2-1
abundance: -
v_gene: TRBV6-1
CDR3aa: CASSRDSGGYNEQFF
CDR3nt: TGTGCCAGCAGTAGGGATTCGGGAGGCTACAATGAACAGTTCTTC

d_gene: TRBD2
j_gene: TRBJ2-7
abundance: -
v_gene: TRBV6-2/TRBV6-3
CDR3aa: CASSYLRGREYEQYF
CDR3nt: TGTGCCAGCAGTTACCTACGCGGGAGAGAATACGAGCAGTACTTC

d_gene: TRBD2
j_gene: TRBJ2-3
abundance: few
v_gene: TRBV4-2
CDR3aa: CASAGRRNTDTQYF
CDR3nt: TGTGCCAGCGCCGGGAGGCGTAACACAGATACGCAGTATTTT

d_gene: -
j_gene: TRBJ2-3
abundance: -
v_gene: TRBV11-2
CDR3aa: CASSSSRSDTQYF
CDR3nt: TGTGCCAGCAGCTCCTCGCGGTCAGATACGCAGTATTTT

d_gene: -
j_gene: TRBJ2-7
abundance: few
v_gene: TRBV12-3/TRBV12-4
CDR3aa: CASSLAQNYEQYF
CDR3nt: TGTGCCAGCAGTTTGGCGCAGAACTACGAGCAGTACTTC

d_gene: TRBD1
j_gene: TRBJ1-1
abundance: -
v_gene: TRBV12-3/TRBV12-4
CDR3aa: CASSRGQGSTEAFF
CDR3nt: TGTGCCAGCAGTCGGGGACAGGGGAGCACTGAAGCTTTCTTT

d_gene: -
j_gene: TRBJ2-6
abundance: -
v_gene: TRBV7-3
CDR3aa: CASSLWPPGANVLTF
CDR3nt: TGTGCCAGCAGCCTATGGCCACCTGGGGCCAACGTCCTGACTTTC

d_gene: TRBD2
j_gene: TRBJ2-1
abundance: few
v_gene: TRBV5-6
CDR3aa: CASSLELAGGNYNEQFF
CDR3nt: TGTGCCAGCAGCTTGGAGCTAGCGGGAGGAAATTACAATGAGCAGTTCTTC

d_gene: -
j_gene: TRBJ2-5
abundance: few
v_gene: TRBV29-1
CDR3aa: CSAQRGPHQETQYF
CDR3nt: TGCAGCGCCCAACGGGGCCCACACCAAGAGACCCAGTACTTC

d_gene: -
j_gene: TRBJ1-2
abundance: few
v_gene: TRBV5-1
CDR3aa: CASSLLPGRGYGYTF
CDR3nt: TGCGCCAGCAGCTTGTTGCCGGGAAGGGGCTATGGCTACACCTTC

d_gene: -
j_gene: TRBJ1-5
abundance: once
v_gene: TRBV19
CDR3aa: CASSLQADQPQHF
CDR3nt: TGTGCCAGTAGTTTGCAGGCGGATCAGCCCCAGCATTTT

d_gene: -
j_gene: TRBJ2-2
abundance: few
v_gene: TRBV6-2/TRBV6-3
CDR3aa: CASSYSNQLNTGELFF
CDR3nt: TGTGCCAGCAGTTACTCGAACCAGTTGAACACCGGGGAGCTGTTTTTT

d_gene: -
j_gene: TRBJ2-1
abundance: -
v_gene: TRBV19
CDR3aa: CASSISPYSYNEQFF
CDR3nt: TGTGCCAGTAGTATTTCTCCCTACTCCTACAATGAGCAGTTCTTC

d_gene: -
j_gene: TRBJ1-5
abundance: few
v_gene: TRBV10-3
CDR3aa: CAIRTDSNQPQHF
CDR3nt: TGTGCCATCAGGACGGATAGCAATCAGCCCCAGCATTTT

d_gene: -
j_gene: TRBJ2-5
abundance: few
v_gene: TRBV20-1
CDR3aa: CSARVWNQETQYF
CDR3nt: TGCAGTGCTAGAGTCTGGAACCAAGAGACCCAGTACTTC

d_gene: -
j_gene: TRBJ2-6
abundance: -
v_gene: TRBV18
CDR3aa: CASSPGVPGANVLTF
CDR3nt: TGTGCCAGCTCACCAGGGGTCCCTGGGGCCAACGTCCTGACTTTC

d_gene: TRBD2
j_gene: TRBJ2-4
abundance: few
v_gene: TRBV3-1
CDR3aa: CASSIGNGGTYKNIQYF
CDR3nt: TGTGCCAGCAGTATAGGGAACGGGGGGACGTACAAAAACATTCAGTACTTC

d_gene: TRBD1
j_gene: TRBJ2-7
abundance: -
v_gene: TRBV3-1
CDR3aa: CASSQEGPRTGHREQYF
CDR3nt: TGTGCCAGCAGCCAAGAAGGCCCCCGGACAGGGCATCGCGAGCAGTACTTC

d_gene: TRBD1
j_gene: TRBJ2-6
abundance: -
v_gene: TRBV20-1
CDR3aa: CSLGQGGPGANVLTF
CDR3nt: TGCAGTTTGGGACAGGGGGGACCTGGGGCCAACGTCCTGACTTTC

d_gene: -
j_gene: TRBJ2-5
abundance: -
v_gene: TRBV5-6
CDR3aa: CASSPGGSEKTQYF
CDR3nt: TGTGCCAGCAGCCCTGGCGGGTCCGAGAAGACCCAGTACTTC

d_gene: TRBD2
j_gene: TRBJ2-1
abundance: -
v_gene: TRBV18
CDR3aa: CASSPPHTNWRGTQFF
CDR3nt: TGTGCCAGCTCACCACCACATACTAATTGGCGGGGGACCCAGTTCTTC

d_gene: -
j_gene: TRBJ2-1
abundance: few
v_gene: TRBV27
CDR3aa: CASSRSITPDEQFF
CDR3nt: TGTGCCAGCAGCCGATCCATAACCCCAGATGAGCAGTTCTTC

d_gene: -
j_gene: TRBJ1-3
abundance: -
v_gene: TRBV15
CDR3aa: CATSRDTVPGNTIYF
CDR3nt: TGTGCCACCAGCAGAGATACAGTCCCTGGAAACACCATATATTTT

d_gene: -
j_gene: TRBJ1-5
abundance: -
v_gene: TRBV6-1
CDR3aa: CASSPPGNQPQHF
CDR3nt: TGTGCCAGCAGTCCCCCCGGGAATCAGCCCCAGCATTTT

d_gene: -
j_gene: TRBJ1-3
abundance: -
v_gene: TRBV10-3
CDR3aa: CAMGRGSGNTIYF
CDR3nt: TGTGCCATGGGTCGGGGCTCTGGAAACACCATATATTTT

d_gene: TRBD1
j_gene: TRBJ1-4
abundance: -
v_gene: TRBV20-1
CDR3aa: CSAKDRGRVGEKLFF
CDR3nt: TGCAGTGCCAAGGACAGGGGGCGGGTCGGCGAAAAACTGTTTTTT

d_gene: -
j_gene: TRBJ2-7
abundance: few
v_gene: TRBV7-2
CDR3aa: CASSPDGSSYEQYF
CDR3nt: TGTGCCAGCAGCCCGGACGGCAGTTCATACGAGCAGTACTTC

d_gene: -
j_gene: TRBJ2-2
abundance: -
v_gene: TRBV6-1
CDR3aa: CASFWAGLTGELFF
CDR3nt: TGTGCCAGCTTCTGGGCAGGGTTGACCGGGGAGCTGTTTTTT

d_gene: TRBD2
j_gene: TRBJ2-3
abundance: -
v_gene: TRBV20-1
CDR3aa: CSARTSGKGDTQYF
CDR3nt: TGCAGTGCTAGAACTAGCGGAAAGGGAGATACGCAGTATTTT

d_gene: -
j_gene: TRBJ2-7
abundance: -
v_gene: TRBV5-1
CDR3aa: CASSPHVGEQYF
CDR3nt: TGCGCCAGCAGCCCCCACGTTGGGGAGCAGTACTTC

d_gene: TRBD2
j_gene: TRBJ2-2
abundance: -
v_gene: TRBV6-5
CDR3aa: CASSFTGGEAGELFF
CDR3nt: TGTGCCAGCAGTTTCACCGGGGGGGAAGCCGGGGAGCTGTTTTTT

d_gene: -
j_gene: TRBJ2-3
abundance: -
v_gene: TRBV9
CDR3aa: CASSVFSADTQYF
CDR3nt: TGTGCCAGCAGCGTATTCTCGGCAGATACGCAGTATTTT

d_gene: -
j_gene: TRBJ2-3
abundance: -
v_gene: TRBV18
CDR3aa: CASSPEIGDTQYF
CDR3nt: TGTGCCAGCTCACCGGAAATCGGGGATACGCAGTATTTT

d_gene: -
j_gene: TRBJ1-4
abundance: many
v_gene: TRBV20-1
CDR3aa: CSAPQAGEKLFF
CDR3nt: TGCAGTGCACCACAAGCGGGTGAAAAACTGTTTTTT

d_gene: -
j_gene: TRBJ2-3
abundance: few
v_gene: TRBV29-1
CDR3aa: CSVTNRQVSTDTQYF
CDR3nt: TGCAGCGTTACCAACCGACAGGTCAGCACAGATACGCAGTATTTT

d_gene: -
j_gene: TRBJ1-2
abundance: few
v_gene: TRBV5-6
CDR3aa: CASTHIANYGYTF
CDR3nt: TGTGCCAGCACTCACATTGCTAACTATGGCTACACCTTC

d_gene: -
j_gene: TRBJ2-1
abundance: few
v_gene: TRBV20-1
CDR3aa: CSARAVIPKQFF
CDR3nt: TGCAGTGCTAGAGCAGTGATACCGAAGCAGTTCTTC

d_gene: TRBD1
j_gene: TRBJ2-3
abundance: many
v_gene: TRBV20-1
CDR3aa: CSALHRRTGISDTQYF
CDR3nt: TGCAGTGCTCTACACCGACGGACAGGGATTTCAGATACGCAGTATTTT

d_gene: -
j_gene: TRBJ2-1
abundance: many
v_gene: TRBV7-2
CDR3aa: CASSPSGSGSYNEQFF
CDR3nt: TGTGCCAGCAGCCCCTCAGGAAGTGGCTCCTACAATGAGCAGTTCTTC

d_gene: -
j_gene: TRBJ1-2
abundance: few
v_gene: TRBV6-5
CDR3aa: CASSYSGAGNYGYTF
CDR3nt: TGTGCCAGCAGTTACTCGGGGGCGGGGAACTATGGCTACACCTTC

d_gene: -
j_gene: TRBJ2-7
abundance: -
v_gene: TRBV2
CDR3aa: CASSQGVQQAYEQYF
CDR3nt: TGTGCCAGCAGTCAAGGGGTACAGCAAGCCTACGAGCAGTACTTC

d_gene: -
j_gene: TRBJ2-2
abundance: -
v_gene: TRBV20-1
CDR3aa: CSARDGTFNTGELFF
CDR3nt: TGCAGTGCTAGAGATGGGACTTTCAACACCGGGGAGCTGTTTTTT

d_gene: -
j_gene: TRBJ1-3
abundance: -
v_gene: TRBV7-9
CDR3aa: CASSEDQSGNTIYF
CDR3nt: TGTGCCAGCAGCGAGGACCAATCCGGAAACACCATATATTTT

d_gene: -
j_gene: TRBJ2-3
abundance: -
v_gene: TRBV20-1
CDR3aa: CSAPTEFTDTQYF
CDR3nt: TGCAGTGCCCCGACGGAATTCACAGATACGCAGTATTTT

d_gene: -
j_gene: TRBJ1-6
abundance: -
v_gene: TRBV12-3/TRBV12-4
CDR3aa: CASSLSRGSPLHF
CDR3nt: TGTGCCAGCAGTTTAAGCAGGGGTTCACCCCTCCACTTT

d_gene: -
j_gene: TRBJ2-5
abundance: -
v_gene: TRBV12-3/TRBV12-4
CDR3aa: CASTIGGKETQYF
CDR3nt: TGTGCCAGCACCATAGGGGGAAAAGAGACCCAGTACTTC

d_gene: TRBD2
j_gene: TRBJ2-1
abundance: -
v_gene: TRBV5-1
CDR3aa: CASSPGLAGGTGGYNEQFF
CDR3nt: TGCGCCAGCAGCCCGGGACTAGCGGGAGGGACAGGAGGCTACAATGAGCAGTTCTTC

d_gene: TRBD1
j_gene: TRBJ2-3
abundance: few
v_gene: TRBV20-1
CDR3aa: CSAIQGAADTQYF
CDR3nt: TGCAGTGCCATACAGGGGGCCGCAGATACGCAGTATTTT

d_gene: TRBD2
j_gene: TRBJ2-1
abundance: few
v_gene: TRBV20-1
CDR3aa: CSASPPGTSLGNEQFF
CDR3nt: TGCAGTGCTAGTCCTCCCGGGACTAGCCTGGGCAATGAGCAGTTCTTC

d_gene: TRBD2
j_gene: TRBJ2-1
abundance: few
v_gene: TRBV7-3
CDR3aa: CASSAGVGEQFF
CDR3nt: TGTGCCAGCTCTGCGGGAGTAGGAGAGCAGTTCTTC

d_gene: -
j_gene: TRBJ2-7
abundance: few
v_gene: TRBV29-1
CDR3aa: CSVGQGTYEQYF
CDR3nt: TGCAGCGTTGGGCAGGGAACCTACGAGCAGTACTTC

d_gene: -
j_gene: TRBJ1-1
abundance: few
v_gene: TRBV7-2
CDR3aa: CASSSWAQENTEAFF
CDR3nt: TGTGCCAGCAGCTCGTGGGCACAAGAGAACACTGAAGCTTTCTTT

d_gene: TRBD1
j_gene: TRBJ2-7
abundance: few
v_gene: TRBV4-2
CDR3aa: CASSLPPGTGSSYEQYF
CDR3nt: TGTGCCAGCAGCCTTCCTCCGGGGACAGGGAGCTCCTACGAGCAGTACTTC

d_gene: -
j_gene: TRBJ2-2
abundance: -
v_gene: TRBV5-1
CDR3aa: CASSLSPGRTGELFF
CDR3nt: TGCGCCAGCAGCTTGTCTCCAGGGCGTACCGGGGAGCTGTTTTTT

d_gene: -
j_gene: TRBJ2-7
abundance: few
v_gene: TRBV12-3/TRBV12-4
CDR3aa: CASSITDSYEQYF
CDR3nt: TGTGCCAGCAGCATTACAGACTCCTACGAGCAGTACTTC